Detailed here is one T cell receptor (beta chain). The antigen is unknown. CDR1 is DFQATT, CDR2 SNEGSKA, per germline (reference sequence). The CDR3 totals 11 residues. The ends were cut back, 8 bases at V and 9 bases at J, with 17 bases in the middle. This specimen belongs to a study of blood T cells in healthy people across ages. General study results and limits: Strongly correlated with naive T cell percentage was TCR beta diversity. Per million T cells, TCR beta diversity dropped roughly linearly as age increased. Considered underestimates were the diversity estimates obtained from one million T cells.

A second 7 to 11 cycle PCR used barcoded and J-beta primers. TCRdb used MiXCR to reprocess the 5' RACE reads, holding one entry per CDR3 protein. This table holds about 680,000 distinct CDR3 sequences, roughly 50% found once. The chain joins TRBV20-1 to TRBJ2-7; TRBD1 is a possible D gene (6 bases). The sample was blood. This clonotype was sampled from an older woman in good health. DNA of the CDR3: TGCAGTCTAGTAAGGGGGAGCGGGCAGTACTTC. Translating gives CSLVRGSGQYF.